What follows are 16 T cell receptor beta chains derived from one specimen sequenced in a study of glioma-infiltrating T cells after dendritic cell vaccination. Produced via immunoSEQ multiplex PCR; TCRdb's table is partial and in-frame only. The sample lists more than 70,000 clones, around 86% occurring once. Time point in this sample: after dendritic cell vaccination, including at tumor progression/relapse. This specimen was blood, taken after dendritic cell vaccination. The receptors shown here come from a human donor with glioblastoma.

The gene calls are TRBV29-1 and TRBJ2-1, with 11 bases identical to TRBD2. This CDR3 spans 16 amino acids. The V segment lost 3 bases and the J segment 4 bases; nucleotides outside the gene matches: 8. CDR1 is SQVTM and CDR2 is ANQGSEA in the germline V gene. The CDR3, as DNA: TGCAGCGTTGACACTAGCGGGAGATTTTTATACAATGAGCAGTTCTTC. Translating it yields CSVDTSGRFLYNEQFF.

The rearrangement links TRBV19 to TRBJ1-6, with TRBD1 as a possible D gene (6 bases). Deletions cut 7 bases from V and 5 bases from J, with 9 bases between. CDR3 size: 13 residues. Per the germline V gene, CDR1 is LNHDA and CDR2 is SQIVND (reference sequence). The CDR3 DNA reads TGTGCCAGTAATCAGGGGAATAATTCACCCCTCCACTTT. Its translation: CASNQGNNSPLHF.

The chain employs TRBV2 and TRBJ2-7, with D maybe TRBD1 (6 bases). Germline CDR1 and CDR2: SNHLY and FYNNEI. CDR3 length: 15 amino acids. V dropped 6 bases and J dropped 6 bases, with 21 bases sitting between them. The CDR3 here is CASRATGYEGIEQYF. For the CDR3, the DNA is TGTGCCAGCAGAGCAACAGGGTACGAAGGGATCGAGCAGTACTTC. Using reference TRBV2 and TRBJ2-7 for the parts outside the CDR3, the full variable domain is EPEVTQTPSHQVTQMGQEVILRCVPISNHLYFYWYRQILGQKVEFLVSFYNNEISEKSEIFDDQFSVERPDGSNFTLKIRSTKLEDSAMYFCASRATGYEGIEQYFGPGTRLTVT.

This clone is a singleton in its sample. This sequence joins TRBV7-3 and TRBJ2-1; 8 positions agree with TRBD1. CDR3 length equals 15 residues. Germline V CDR1 and CDR2: SGHTA, FQGTGA. Trimming removed 3 bases from V and 5 bases from J; junction bases left unmatched: 6. CDR3 region: CASSLRTGLNNEQFF. The CDR3 DNA reads TGTGCCAGCAGCTTGAGGACAGGGTTGAACAATGAGCAGTTCTTC.

The CDR3 region has the DNA TGTGCCAGTAGTACCCCTAGGGGCAGGGGGAACACTGAAGCTTTCTTT. It yields the protein CASSTPRGRGNTEAFF. This chain joins TRBV19 and TRBJ1-1; the D gene is possibly TRBD1 (6 bases). V lost 4 bases and J lost 1, with 16 bases in between. The CDR3 totals 16 residues. Germline V gives CDR1 LNHDA, CDR2 SQIVND (reference sequence).

This chain links TRBV7-2 with TRBJ1-2; TRBD1 agrees at 7 bases. Germline-derived CDR1 and CDR2 are SGHTA and FQGNSA. After removal of 6 bases from V and 3 bases from J, the junction contained 4 bases not matched to a gene. There are 13 residues in the CDR3. CDR3 coding DNA: TGTGCCAGCAGTACGACAGGGCACTATGGCTACACCTTC. It translates to CASSTTGHYGYTF. Full variable domain (remainder filled in from reference TRBV7-2 and TRBJ1-2): GAGVSQSPSNKVTEKGKDVELRCDPISGHTALYWYRQSLGQGLEFLIYFQGNSAPDKSGLPSDRFSAERTGGSVSTLTIQRTQQEDSAVYLCASSTTGHYGYTFGSGTRLTVV.

The rearrangement links TRBV5-1 to TRBJ2-3; 11 nucleotides match TRBD1. This CDR3 comprises 16 residues. Trimming at V came to 6 bases and at J to 6 bases, leaving 12 bases not matched to a gene. Per germline, CDR1 SGHRS and CDR2 YFSETQ. The CDR3 protein is CASKLGWTGGVDTQYF. The CDR3 DNA is TGCGCCAGCAAGCTTGGGTGGACAGGGGGCGTGGATACGCAGTATTTT.

This clone was seen just once. The chain links TRBV4-2 to TRBJ2-5, with D unresolved. Trimming took 1 base from V and 0 from J, leaving 9 bases between them. The germline V gene encodes CDR1 LGHNA and CDR2 YNFKEQ. There are 15 residues in the CDR3. The CDR3 sequence is CASSQAQQNQETQYF. Here the CDR3 DNA reads TGTGCCAGCAGCCAAGCGCAACAAAACCAAGAGACCCAGTACTTC.

V gene TRBV7-2 combines with J gene TRBJ1-1; possibly TRBD1 for D (6 bases). Trimming pared 5 bases from V and 0 bases from J, leaving 13 bases between. Germline V gene data show CDR1 as SGHTA and CDR2 as FQGNSA. The CDR3 contains 15 residues. The CDR3 sequence: CASSAHRVMNTEAFF. The CDR3 bases are TGTGCCAGCAGCGCTCACAGGGTCATGAACACTGAAGCTTTCTTT.

The rearrangement joins TRBV7-9 to TRBJ1-1; a possible D gene is TRBD1 (6 bases). CDR1 is SEHNR, CDR2 FQNEAQ, per germline (reference sequence). The CDR3 spans 16 residues. With 5 bases removed from V and 0 bases from J, the gap between germline ends came to 16 bases. CDR3 residues: CASSPWTVSLNTEAFF. The CDR3 DNA sequence: TGTGCCAGCAGCCCGTGGACAGTCTCTCTGAACACTGAAGCTTTCTTT.

The chain joins TRBV19 to TRBJ2-7; tentatively, D is TRBD1 (5 bases). The V gene lost 1 base and the J gene lost 3 bases, with 10 bases spanning the gap. Germline-derived CDR1 and CDR2 are LNHDA and SQIVND (reference sequence). The CDR3 sequence is 14 residues long. The CDR3 bases are TGTGCCAGTAGTATAGGGACACTGAACTACGAGCAGTACTTC. It encodes CASSIGTLNYEQYF. Combining the CDR3 with reference TRBV19 and TRBJ2-7 gives the whole variable domain DGGITQSPKYLFRKEGQNVTLSCEQNLNHDAMYWYRQDPGQGLRLIYYSQIVNDFQKGDIAEGYSVSREKKESFPLTVTSAQKNPTAFYLCASSIGTLNYEQYFGPGTRLTVT.

Of note for this clone: The same CDR3 also results from other DNA sequences found in this sample. The chain is built from TRBV5-4 and TRBJ2-3; 9 bases are a match to TRBD1. Germline V gives CDR1 SGHNT, CDR2 YYREEE (reference sequence). This CDR3 region has 15 residues. V shed 4 bases and J 5 bases; nucleotides not matched to a gene: 8. CDR3 protein: CASSPAGTGLDTQYF. CDR3 in DNA: TGTGCCAGCAGCCCGGCCGGGACAGGGCTAGATACGCAGTATTTT.

This clone occurred many times. The J gene is TRBJ1-4, the V gene TRBV7-9; tentatively, D is TRBD1 (6 bases). From germline, CDR1 is SEHNR and CDR2 FQNEAQ (reference sequence). Between the trimmed V and J ends, which lost 5 bases and 14 bases, there was a span of 24 bases. The length of the CDR3 is 15 residues. The CDR3 is CASSLPTGRSPMLFF. Here the CDR3 DNA reads TGTGCCAGCAGCCTACCGACAGGTAGATCCCCGATGCTGTTTTTT.

The gene calls are TRBV29-1 and TRBJ2-3, with a possible D match to TRBD1 (5 bases). The CDR3 runs to 14 residues. The germline V gene has CDR1 SQVTM and CDR2 ANQGSEA. V lost 4 bases and J lost 5, with 16 bases in between. The CDR3 DNA is TGCAGCGTTGGGCAGGGCAATTTTCAAGATACGCAGTATTTT. This gives the protein CSVGQGNFQDTQYF.

This chain links TRBV5-1 with TRBJ1-5; D gene unclear. The CDR3 totals 14 residues. V shed 0 bases and J shed 3 bases, with 7 bases lying between them. CDR1 SGHRS and CDR2 YFSETQ come from the germline V gene. CDR3 region: CASSLGLNNQPQHF. The CDR3 DNA follows: TGCGCCAGCAGCTTGGGACTGAACAATCAGCCCCAGCATTTT.

This chain uses TRBV13 with TRBJ1-1; a weak D match, TRBD1 (5 bases). Germline CDR1 reads PRHDT; CDR2 reads FYEKMQ (reference sequence). Trimming stripped 1 base from V and 6 bases from J, with 12 bases between. This CDR3 has 14 amino acids. In nucleotides, the CDR3 is TGTGCCAGCAGCTTAGCGGGGGGGTTGCCTGAAGCTTTCTTT. Translated: CASSLAGGLPEAFF.